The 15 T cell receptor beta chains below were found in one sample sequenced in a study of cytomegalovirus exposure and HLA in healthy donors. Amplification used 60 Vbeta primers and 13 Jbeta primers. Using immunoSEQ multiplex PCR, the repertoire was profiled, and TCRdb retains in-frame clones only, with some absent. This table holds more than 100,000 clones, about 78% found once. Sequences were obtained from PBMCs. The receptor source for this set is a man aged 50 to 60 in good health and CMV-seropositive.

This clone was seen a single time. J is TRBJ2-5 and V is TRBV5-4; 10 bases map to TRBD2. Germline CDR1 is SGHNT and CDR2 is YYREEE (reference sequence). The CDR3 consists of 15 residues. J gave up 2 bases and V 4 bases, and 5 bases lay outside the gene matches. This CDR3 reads CASSILAGKQETQYF. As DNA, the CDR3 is TGTGCCAGCAGCATACTAGCGGGGAAGCAAGAGACCCAGTACTTC.

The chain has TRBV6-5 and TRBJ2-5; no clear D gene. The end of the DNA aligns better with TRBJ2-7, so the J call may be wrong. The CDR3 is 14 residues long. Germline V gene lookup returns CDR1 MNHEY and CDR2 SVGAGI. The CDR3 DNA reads TGTGCCAGCAGTTACGGGCAGGATTGGAACGAGCAGTACTTC. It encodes CASSYGQDWNEQYF.

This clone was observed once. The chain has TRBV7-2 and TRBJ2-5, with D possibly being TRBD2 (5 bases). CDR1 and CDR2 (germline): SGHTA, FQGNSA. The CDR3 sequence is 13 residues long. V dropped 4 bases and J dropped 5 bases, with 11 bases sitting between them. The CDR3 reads CASSSLVMETQYF. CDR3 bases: TGTGCCAGCAGCTCACTAGTGATGGAGACCCAGTACTTC.

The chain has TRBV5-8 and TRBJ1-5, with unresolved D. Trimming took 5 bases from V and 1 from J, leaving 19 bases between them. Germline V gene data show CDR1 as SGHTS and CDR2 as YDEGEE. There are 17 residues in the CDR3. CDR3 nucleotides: TGTGCCAGCAGTCTGATGCGGGAATCGGTGAGCAATCAGCCCCAGCATTTT. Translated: CASSLMRESVSNQPQHF.

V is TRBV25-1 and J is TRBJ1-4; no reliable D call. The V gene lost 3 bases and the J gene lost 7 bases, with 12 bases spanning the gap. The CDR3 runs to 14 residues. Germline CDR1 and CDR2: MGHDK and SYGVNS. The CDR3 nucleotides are TGTGCCAGCAGTGACCGGGAGCGGGGTGAAAAACTGTTTTTT. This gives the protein CASSDRERGEKLFF.

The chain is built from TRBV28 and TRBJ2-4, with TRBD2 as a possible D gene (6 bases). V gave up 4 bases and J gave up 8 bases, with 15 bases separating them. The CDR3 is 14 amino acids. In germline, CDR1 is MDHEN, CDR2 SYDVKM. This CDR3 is CASSSSRGTDIQYF. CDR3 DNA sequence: TGTGCCAGCAGTTCCTCCCGGGGGACCGACATTCAGTACTTC.

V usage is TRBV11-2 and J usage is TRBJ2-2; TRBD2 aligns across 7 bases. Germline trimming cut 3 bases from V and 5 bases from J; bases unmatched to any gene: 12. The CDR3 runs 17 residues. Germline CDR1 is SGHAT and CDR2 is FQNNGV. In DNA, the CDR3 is TGTGCCAGCAGCTTTACTGTAGGATGGGGGGGAACCGGGGAGCTGTTTTTT. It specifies CASSFTVGWGGTGELFF.

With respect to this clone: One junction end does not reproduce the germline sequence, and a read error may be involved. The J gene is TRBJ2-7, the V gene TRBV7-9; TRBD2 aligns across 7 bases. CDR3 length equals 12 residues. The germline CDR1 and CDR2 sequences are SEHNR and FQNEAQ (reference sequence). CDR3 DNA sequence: TGTTCCAGCAGCTGGGGGGGGACCGAGCAGTACTTC. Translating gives CSSSWGGTEQYF.

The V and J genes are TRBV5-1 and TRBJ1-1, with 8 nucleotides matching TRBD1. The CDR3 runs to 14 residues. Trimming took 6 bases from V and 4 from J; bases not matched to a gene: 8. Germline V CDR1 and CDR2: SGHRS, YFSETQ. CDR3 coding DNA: TGCGCCAGCACTAGGGGACAGGAACGCACTGAAGCTTTCTTT. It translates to CASTRGQERTEAFF.

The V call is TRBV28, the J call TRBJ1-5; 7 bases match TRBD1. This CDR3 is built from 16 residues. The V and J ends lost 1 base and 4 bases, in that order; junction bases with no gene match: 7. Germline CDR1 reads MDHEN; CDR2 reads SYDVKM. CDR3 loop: CASSLYRTGINQPQHF. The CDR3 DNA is TGTGCCAGCAGTTTATATAGGACAGGCATAAATCAGCCCCAGCATTTT.

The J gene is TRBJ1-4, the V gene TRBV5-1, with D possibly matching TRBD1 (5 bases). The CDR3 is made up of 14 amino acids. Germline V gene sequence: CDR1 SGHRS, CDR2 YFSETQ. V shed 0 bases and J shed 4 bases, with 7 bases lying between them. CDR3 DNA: TGCGCCAGCAGCTTGGACGGACATAATGAAAAACTGTTTTTT. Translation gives CASSLDGHNEKLFF.

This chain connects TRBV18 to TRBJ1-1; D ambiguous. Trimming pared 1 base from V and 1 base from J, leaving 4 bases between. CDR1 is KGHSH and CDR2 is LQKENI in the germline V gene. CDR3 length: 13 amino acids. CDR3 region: CASSPQRNTEAFF. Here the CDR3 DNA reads TGTGCCAGCTCACCACAGAGGAACACTGAAGCTTTCTTT.

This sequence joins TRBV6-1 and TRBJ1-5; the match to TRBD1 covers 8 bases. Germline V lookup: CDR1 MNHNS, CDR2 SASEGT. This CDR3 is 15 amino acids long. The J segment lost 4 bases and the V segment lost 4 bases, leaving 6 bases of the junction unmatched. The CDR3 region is CASSVSGGRNQPQHF. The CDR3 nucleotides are TGTGCCAGCAGTGTCTCAGGGGGCCGGAATCAGCCCCAGCATTTT.

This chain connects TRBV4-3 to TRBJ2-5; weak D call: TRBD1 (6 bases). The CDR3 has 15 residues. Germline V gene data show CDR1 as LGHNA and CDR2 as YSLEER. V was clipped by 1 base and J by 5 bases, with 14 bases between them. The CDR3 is CASSQVGAGAETQYF. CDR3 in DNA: TGCGCCAGCAGCCAAGTGGGGGCCGGAGCTGAGACCCAGTACTTC.

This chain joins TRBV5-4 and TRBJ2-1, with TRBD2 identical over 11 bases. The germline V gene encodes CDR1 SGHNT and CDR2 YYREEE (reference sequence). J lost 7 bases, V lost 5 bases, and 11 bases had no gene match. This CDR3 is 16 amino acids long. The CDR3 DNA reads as TGTGCCAGCAGTTCTCTAGCGGGAGGAGCGGAGAATGAGCAGTTCTTC. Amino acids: CASSSLAGGAENEQFF.